These 8 T cell receptor beta chains originate from one sample sequenced in a study of OX40 agonist ivuxolimab in advanced cancers. Clones were read by immunoSEQ multiplex PCR, and TCRdb kept only the in-frame ones, dropping some. The top ten clones hold about 1.6% of a sample with approximately 70,000 clones, over 60% of them seen once. Source: CD4+ or CD8+ T cells sorted from blood, taken in a trial of the OX40 agonist ivuxolimab. Receptors originate from an adult with an advanced solid tumor such as melanoma, head and neck, liver or kidney cancer.

The count of this clone is one. This rearrangement joins TRBV18 to TRBJ1-1, with 8 bases fitting TRBD1. The CDR3 runs 15 residues. Germline loops: CDR1 KGHSH, CDR2 LQKENI. V shed 2 bases, J shed 3 bases, and the junction held 5 bases outside the gene matches. The DNA of the CDR3 is TGTGCCAGCTCACCAAGACAGGGGATTGACACTGAAGCTTTCTTT. Translating gives CASSPRQGIDTEAFF. The full variable domain, with the rest looked up from reference TRBV18 and TRBJ1-1, is NAGVMQNPRHLVRRRGQEARLRCSPMKGHSHVYWYRQLPEEGLKFMVYLQKENIIDESGMPKERFSAEFPKEGPSILRIQQVVRGDSAAYFCASSPRQGIDTEAFFGQGTRLTVV.

This chain connects TRBV11-1 to TRBJ2-3; D is undetermined. Germline V lookup: CDR1 SGHAT, CDR2 FQDESV (reference sequence). This CDR3 region has 12 residues. Deletions cut 1 base from V and 1 base from J, with 0 bases between. CDR3 in DNA: TGTGCCAGCAGCTTAGGCACAGATACGCAGTATTTT. It translates to CASSLGTDTQYF.

The V and J genes are TRBV10-3 and TRBJ2-5, with 7 bases that match TRBD1. The CDR3 totals 14 residues. Germline values: CDR1 ENHRY, CDR2 SYGVKD. Losses at the gene ends were 6 bases for V and 3 bases for J; bases not matched to a gene: 7. The CDR3 loop is CAIRRQGDEETQYF. DNA for the CDR3: TGTGCCATCAGGAGGCAGGGGGACGAAGAGACCCAGTACTTC.

This clone turned up a few times. V and J are TRBV6-6 and TRBJ1-2; TRBD1 might be the D (6 bases). The CDR3 length is 13 residues. The V and J ends lost 5 bases and 5 bases respectively, with 12 bases between them. Looked up from germline, CDR1 is MNHNY and CDR2 is SVGAGI (reference sequence). The CDR3 DNA follows: TGTGCCAGCAGTAGCGGGACACCTTATGGCTACACCTTC. Its translation is CASSSGTPYGYTF.

This chain joins TRBV29-1 and TRBJ2-2; tentative D call: TRBD1 (5 bases). V lost 4 bases and J lost 5, with 8 bases in between. Per germline, CDR1 SQVTM and CDR2 ANQGSEA. This CDR3 is built from 12 residues. The CDR3 is CSVVRVTGELFF. CDR3 sequence (DNA): TGCAGCGTTGTCAGGGTTACCGGGGAGCTGTTTTTT.

CDR3 sequence reads: CASSLVASDHYGYTF. The CDR3 DNA reads TGTGCCAGCAGCTTAGTAGCGTCAGATCACTATGGCTACACCTTC. This sequence joins TRBV7-2 and TRBJ1-2, with D unresolved. V lost 1 base, J lost 3 bases, and 12 bases lay in between. From germline, CDR1 is SGHTA and CDR2 FQGNSA. This CDR3 is 15 amino acids long. Variable domain in full (rest from reference TRBV7-2 and TRBJ1-2): GAGVSQSPSNKVTEKGKDVELRCDPISGHTALYWYRQSLGQGLEFLIYFQGNSAPDKSGLPSDRFSAERTGGSVSTLTIQRTQQEDSAVYLCASSLVASDHYGYTFGSGTRLTVV.

The rearrangement joins TRBV2 to TRBJ1-1; D is uncertain. The germline CDR1 and CDR2 sequences are SNHLY and FYNNEI. The CDR3 runs to 14 residues. Trimming cost V 7 bases and J 10 bases, with 22 bases left between them. The CDR3 is CASIKDLRVRRAFF. DNA for the CDR3: TGTGCCAGCATCAAAGACCTTAGGGTCCGGCGAGCTTTCTTT.

The chain combines TRBV6-5 with TRBJ2-6; D not resolved. The germline V gene encodes CDR1 MNHEY and CDR2 SVGAGI. Trimming took 5 bases from V and 0 from J, leaving 8 bases between them. The CDR3 loop spans 15 amino acids. The CDR3 DNA is TGTGCCAGCAGTGCACATAGCTCTGGGGCCAACGTCCTGACTTTC. Its translation is CASSAHSSGANVLTF.